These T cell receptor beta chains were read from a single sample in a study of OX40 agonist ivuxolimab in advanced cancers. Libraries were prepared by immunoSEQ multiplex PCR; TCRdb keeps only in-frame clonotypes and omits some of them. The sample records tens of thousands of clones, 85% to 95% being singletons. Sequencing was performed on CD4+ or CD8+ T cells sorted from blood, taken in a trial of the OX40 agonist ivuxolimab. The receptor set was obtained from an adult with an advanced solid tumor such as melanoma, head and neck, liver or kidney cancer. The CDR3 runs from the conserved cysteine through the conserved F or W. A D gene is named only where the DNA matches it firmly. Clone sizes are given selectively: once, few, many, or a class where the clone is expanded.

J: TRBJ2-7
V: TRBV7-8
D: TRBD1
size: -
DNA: TGTGCCAGCAGCACCGGACAGGGTTGGTACGAGCAGTACTTC
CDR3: CASSTGQGWYEQYF

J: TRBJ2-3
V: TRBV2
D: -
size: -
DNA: TGTGCCAGCAGTGATCATTCAGATACGCAGTATTTT
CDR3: CASSDHSDTQYF

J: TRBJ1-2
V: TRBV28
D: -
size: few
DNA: TGTGCCAGCAGTTTACCCCAAGCGGGAATGAATGGCTACACCTTC
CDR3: CASSLPQAGMNGYTF

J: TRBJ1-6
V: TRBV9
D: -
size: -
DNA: TGTGCCAGCACCGAGGCAGCCACCAATTCACCCCTCCACTTT
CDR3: CASTEAATNSPLHF

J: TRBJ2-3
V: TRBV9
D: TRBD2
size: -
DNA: TGTGCCAGCAGCCCCAGGGCGGGGGGGAGCACAGATACGCAGTATTTT
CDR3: CASSPRAGGSTDTQYF

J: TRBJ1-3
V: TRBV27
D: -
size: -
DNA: TGTGCCAGCAGTACAGGGTACGGAAACACCATATATTTT
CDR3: CASSTGYGNTIYF

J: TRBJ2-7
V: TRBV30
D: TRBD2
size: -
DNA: TGTGCCTGGAGTGGTCTAGCGGGGGCCTCCTACGAGCAGTACTTC
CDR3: CAWSGLAGASYEQYF

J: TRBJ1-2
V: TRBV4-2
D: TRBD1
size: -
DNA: TGTGCCAGCAGCCATGACAGGGGGCAAGGCTACACCTTC
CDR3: CASSHDRGQGYTF

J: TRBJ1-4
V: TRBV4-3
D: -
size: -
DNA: TGCGCCAGCAGCCAAACGACCGGGCGCGGGGATGAAAAACTGTTTTTT
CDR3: CASSQTTGRGDEKLFF

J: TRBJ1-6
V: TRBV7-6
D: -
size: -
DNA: TGTGCCAGCAGCTTACGGGGGGTCCAGGACTCACCCCTCCACTTT
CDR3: CASSLRGVQDSPLHF

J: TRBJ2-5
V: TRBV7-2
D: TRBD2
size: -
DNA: TGTGCCAGCAGCGCGGGACTAGCGGGGACCCAGTACTTC
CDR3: CASSAGLAGTQYF

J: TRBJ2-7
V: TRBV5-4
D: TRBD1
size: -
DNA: TGTGCCAGCAGCCGGGCTGGGACAGGGGCCTACGAGCAGTACTTC
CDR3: CASSRAGTGAYEQYF

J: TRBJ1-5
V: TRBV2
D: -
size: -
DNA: TGTGCCAGCAGTGAAGCGCTAGGGAGTCAGCCCCAGCATTTT
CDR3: CASSEALGSQPQHF

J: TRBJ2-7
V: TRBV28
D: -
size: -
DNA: TGTGCCAGCAGTCTCACCCGGGACGAGGGCTACGAGCAGTACTTC
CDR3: CASSLTRDEGYEQYF

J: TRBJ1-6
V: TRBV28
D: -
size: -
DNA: TGTGCCAGCAGTTTATCCAGGGGCCCTCATTCACCCCTCCACTTT
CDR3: CASSLSRGPHSPLHF

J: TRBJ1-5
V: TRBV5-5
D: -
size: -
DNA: TGTGCCAGCAGCTTAGACACGACTAGCAATCAGCCCCAGCATTTT
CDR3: CASSLDTTSNQPQHF

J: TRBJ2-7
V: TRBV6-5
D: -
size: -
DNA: TGTGCCAGCAGTTACGAGCAGTACTTC
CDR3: CASSYEQYF

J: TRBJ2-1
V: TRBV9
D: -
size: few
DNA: TGTGCCAGCAGCGGAGGGGTAGCTACCTACAATGAGCAGTTCTTC
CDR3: CASSGGVATYNEQFF

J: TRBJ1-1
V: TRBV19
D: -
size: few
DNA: TGTGCCAGTAGCGGACAGCCTACCACTGAAGCTTTCTTT
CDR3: CASSGQPTTEAFF

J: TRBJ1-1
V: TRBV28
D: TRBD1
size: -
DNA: TGTGCCAGCAGTTTATTAGGACAGGGGGCGATGAACACTGAAGCTTTCTTT
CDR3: CASSLLGQGAMNTEAFF